Below, 20 T cell receptor beta chains from the same sample are listed, as sequenced in a study of T cell responses to AZD1222 COVID-19 vaccine. TCRdb's copy holds only in-frame clones and misses some; the assay was immunoSEQ multiplex PCR. The data show around 69,000 clones, 80% to 85% seen once. The sequenced sample was peripheral blood, obtained on day 0 of AZD1222 vaccination. Every receptor here comes from an adult in good health.

This chain connects TRBV4-3 to TRBJ2-5; D may be TRBD1 or TRBD2 (5 bases each). The germline CDR1 and CDR2 sequences are LGHNA and YSLEER. This CDR3 spans 16 amino acids. V lost 0 bases and J 2 bases, leaving 13 bases between the germline ends. Here the CDR3 DNA reads TGCGCCAGCAGCCAAGATAATTATGAGGGGCAAGAGACCCAGTACTTC. Protein: CASSQDNYEGQETQYF.

The rearrangement links TRBV4-1 to TRBJ1-2; TRBD1 agrees at 9 bases. Trimming cost V 3 bases and J 4 bases; bases outside gene matches: 9. CDR1 and CDR2 (germline): MGHRA, YSYEKL. The CDR3 length is 16 residues. The CDR3 nucleotides read TGCGCCAGCAGCCAGAACACAGGGGGCGAGGTCTATGGCTACACCTTC. Residues: CASSQNTGGEVYGYTF.

The chain has TRBV29-1 and TRBJ2-7; TRBD2 is a possible D gene (5 bases). V lost 1 base and J lost 7, with 23 bases in between. CDR3 length: 16 amino acids. Germline V gene lookup returns CDR1 SQVTM and CDR2 ANQGSEA. CDR3 DNA sequence: TGCAGCGTTGAAGGTATTAGAGGGATTAGACTCGGAGAGCAGTACTTC. Amino acids: CSVEGIRGIRLGEQYF.

The V call is TRBV12-3 or TRBV12-4, the J call TRBJ1-2; possible D gene TRBD1, 6 bases. There are 13 residues in the CDR3. The ends were cut back, 4 bases at V and 4 bases at J, with 10 bases in the middle. CDR3 loop: CASSYDRTYGYTF. CDR3 sequence (DNA): TGTGCCAGCAGTTACGACAGGACCTATGGCTACACCTTC.

The chain joins TRBV6-5 to TRBJ2-1; the match to TRBD2 covers 13 bases. Trimming removed 7 bases from V and 4 bases from J; junction bases left unmatched: 1. The CDR3 loop spans 14 amino acids. The germline gives CDR1 MNHEY, CDR2 SVGAGI. The CDR3, as DNA: TGTGCCAGCAAACTAGCGGGGGGGTACAATGAGCAGTTCTTC. Amino acids: CASKLAGGYNEQFF.

This rearrangement joins TRBV3-1 (or the pseudogene TRBV3-2) to TRBJ1-2, with 9 bases aligning to TRBD1. The J segment lost 6 bases and the V segment lost 5 bases, leaving 10 bases of the junction unmatched. CDR1 and CDR2 (germline): LGHDT, YNNKEL (reference sequence). This CDR3 contains 15 residues. The CDR3 nucleotides are TGTGCCAGCAGCACCTGGGACAGGGTTCCGCATGGCTACACCTTC. It encodes CASSTWDRVPHGYTF.

The CDR3 sequence is CASSNRQGGNQPQHF. CDR3 nucleotide sequence: TGTGCCAGCAGCAACAGACAGGGAGGCAATCAGCCCCAGCATTTT. The J gene is TRBJ1-5, the V gene TRBV7-2; 7 positions agree with TRBD1. Trimming at V came to 5 bases and at J to 2 bases, leaving 6 bases not matched to a gene. This CDR3 contains 15 residues. Germline values: CDR1 SGHTA, CDR2 FQGNSA.

This chain connects TRBV7-2 to TRBJ1-5; D not certain. The CDR3 consists of 15 residues. Trimming shortened V by 4 bases and J by 3 bases, and 13 bases separated the two germline ends. CDR1 SGHTA and CDR2 FQGNSA come from the germline V gene. The CDR3 reads CASSSVPGNNQPQHF. The CDR3 bases are TGTGCCAGCAGCTCGGTCCCCGGGAACAATCAGCCCCAGCATTTT.

This clone turned up a few times. This chain joins TRBV19 and TRBJ1-2, with a tentative D call TRBD1 (5 bases). This CDR3 contains 12 residues. V gave up 3 bases and J gave up 7 bases, with 9 bases separating them. The germline V gene has CDR1 LNHDA and CDR2 SQIVND (reference sequence). The chain's CDR3 is CASSIAGLGYTF. CDR3 DNA: TGTGCCAGTAGTATTGCGGGGCTTGGCTACACCTTC.

J is TRBJ2-2 and V is TRBV5-8, with 7 bases identical to TRBD1. CDR1 is SGHTS and CDR2 is YDEGEE in the germline V gene. This CDR3 region has 13 residues. The J segment lost 5 bases and the V segment lost 6 bases, leaving 4 bases of the junction unmatched. The CDR3 sequence: CASTPGGTGELFF. CDR3 DNA: TGTGCCAGCACTCCAGGGGGAACCGGGGAGCTGTTTTTT. Complete variable domain (other parts from reference TRBV5-8 and TRBJ2-2): EAGVTQSPTHLIKTRGQQATLRCSPISGHTSVYWYQQALGLGLQFLLWYDEGEERNRGNFPPRFSGRQFPNYSSELNVNALELEDSALYLCASTPGGTGELFFGEGSRLTVL.

This clone was seen more than once but under ten times. V is TRBV2 and J is TRBJ2-1; D might be TRBD1 or TRBD2, each matching 6 bases. The germline V gene has CDR1 SNHLY and CDR2 FYNNEI. The CDR3 length is 15 residues. Trimming left V 4 bases short and J 3 bases short, with 13 bases between. CDR3 loop: CASSGTAGYYNEQFF. As DNA, the CDR3 is TGTGCCAGCAGTGGGACAGCGGGTTACTACAATGAGCAGTTCTTC. Supplemented by reference TRBV2 and TRBJ2-1, the full variable domain reads EPEVTQTPSHQVTQMGQEVILRCVPISNHLYFYWYRQILGQKVEFLVSFYNNEISEKSEIFDDQFSVERPDGSNFTLKIRSTKLEDSAMYFCASSGTAGYYNEQFFGPGTRLTVL.

This sequence joins TRBV7-9 and TRBJ1-2, with D perhaps TRBD1 (6 bases). Germline V gene sequence: CDR1 SEHNR, CDR2 FQNEAQ (reference sequence). The CDR3 is made up of 17 amino acids. Trimming removed 6 bases at V and 0 bases at J, with 20 bases between. Written as DNA, the CDR3 is TGTGCCAGCAGGACAGGACAAGGCTTAACCTCTAACTATGGCTACACCTTC. This gives the protein CASRTGQGLTSNYGYTF.

The V and J genes are TRBV24-1 and TRBJ2-5; 9 nucleotides match TRBD2. Germline trimming cut 3 bases from V and 4 bases from J; bases unmatched to any gene: 17. Germline V gene lookup returns CDR1 KGHDR and CDR2 SFDVKD. CDR3 size: 19 residues. The CDR3 sequence: CATSDGADGTSYFGETQYF. The DNA of the CDR3 is TGTGCCACCAGTGATGGGGCTGACGGGACTAGCTATTTCGGAGAGACCCAGTACTTC.

The genes are TRBV12-3 or TRBV12-4 and TRBJ2-1; D remains unclear. The CDR3 has 13 residues. V was cut by 2 bases and J by 7 bases, with 9 bases left in between. The CDR3 loop reads CASSLLRTNEQFF. In DNA form, the CDR3 reads TGTGCCAGCAGTTTACTCCGGACGAATGAGCAGTTCTTC.

The V gene is TRBV10-1, the J gene TRBJ2-2; possible D gene TRBD1, 5 bases. This CDR3 contains 15 residues. CDR1 is WNHNN, CDR2 SYGVQD, per germline (reference sequence). V lost 3 bases and J 5 bases, leaving 13 bases between the germline ends. DNA of the CDR3: TGCGCCAGCAGTGATGGGGCACTGAAGACCGGGGAGCTGTTTTTT. It yields the protein CASSDGALKTGELFF.

The chain recombines TRBV7-2 with TRBJ1-4, with D perhaps TRBD1 (5 bases). CDR3 length: 15 residues. Trimming removed 4 bases at V and 0 bases at J, with 9 bases between. CDR1 and CDR2 (germline): SGHTA, FQGNSA. CDR3 sequence reads: CASSSGTPTNEKLFF. DNA of the CDR3: TGTGCCAGCAGCTCCGGGACTCCAACTAATGAAAAACTGTTTTTT.

In this sample, this clone turned up once. The chain employs TRBV5-6 and TRBJ1-2, with 12 bases identical to TRBD1. Germline lookup yields CDR1 SGHDT and CDR2 YYEEEE. This CDR3 comprises 16 residues. The trim removed 4 bases at V and 4 bases at J, leaving 8 bases unmatched. Here the CDR3 reads CASSLLGTGGPYGYTF. The CDR3 DNA follows: TGTGCCAGCAGCCTCTTGGGGACAGGGGGCCCCTATGGCTACACCTTC.

The chain employs TRBV24-1 and TRBJ1-1; D gene uncertain. CDR1 and CDR2 (germline): KGHDR, SFDVKD. The V and J ends lost 6 bases and 5 bases respectively, with 12 bases between them. The CDR3 sequence is 13 residues long. The chain's CDR3 is CATSPQGRTEAFF. As DNA, the CDR3 is TGTGCCACCAGTCCCCAAGGTCGGACTGAAGCTTTCTTT.

The chain recombines TRBV7-2 with TRBJ1-4; tentative D call: TRBD1 (5 bases). V shed 4 bases and J shed 1 base, with 16 bases lying between them. The CDR3 has 17 residues. CDR1 and CDR2 from the germline V gene are SGHTA and FQGNSA. In DNA, the CDR3 is TGTGCCAGCAGCTCCCAGGGAAGGGAAGGAACTAATGAAAAACTGTTTTTT. It is translated as CASSSQGREGTNEKLFF. The whole variable domain, filled in from reference TRBV7-2 and TRBJ1-4, reads GAGVSQSPSNKVTEKGKDVELRCDPISGHTALYWYRQSLGQGLEFLIYFQGNSAPDKSGLPSDRFSAERTGGSVSTLTIQRTQQEDSAVYLCASSSQGREGTNEKLFFGSGTQLSVL.

The rearrangement uses TRBV5-1 and TRBJ2-7; D is tentatively TRBD1 or TRBD2 (5 bases each). CDR3 length: 14 residues. CDR1 is SGHRS, CDR2 YFSETQ, per germline. Between the trimmed V and J ends, which lost 0 bases and 2 bases, there was a span of 9 bases. The CDR3 nucleotides read TGCGCCAGCAGCTTGGCGGGGACGGCCTACGAGCAGTACTTC. Translating it yields CASSLAGTAYEQYF.